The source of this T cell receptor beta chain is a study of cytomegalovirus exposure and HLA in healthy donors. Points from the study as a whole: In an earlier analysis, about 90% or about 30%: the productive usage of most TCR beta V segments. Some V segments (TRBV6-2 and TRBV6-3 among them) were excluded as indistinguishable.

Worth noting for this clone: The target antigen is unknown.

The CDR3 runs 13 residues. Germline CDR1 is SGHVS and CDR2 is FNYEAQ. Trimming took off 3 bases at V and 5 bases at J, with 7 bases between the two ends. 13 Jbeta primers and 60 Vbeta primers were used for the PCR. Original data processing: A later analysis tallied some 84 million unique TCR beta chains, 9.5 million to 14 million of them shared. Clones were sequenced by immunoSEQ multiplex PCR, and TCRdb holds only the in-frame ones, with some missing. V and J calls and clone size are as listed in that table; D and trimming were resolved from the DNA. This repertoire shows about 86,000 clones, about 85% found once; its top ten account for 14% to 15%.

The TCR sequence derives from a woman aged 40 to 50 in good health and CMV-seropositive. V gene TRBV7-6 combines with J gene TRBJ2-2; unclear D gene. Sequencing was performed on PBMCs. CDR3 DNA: TGTGCCAGCAGCTTTTCAGGAACCGGGGAGCTGTTTTTT. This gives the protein CASSFSGTGELFF.